The clone carrying this T cell receptor beta chain turned up a few times. Its antigen is undetermined. Germline V gives CDR1 MDHEN, CDR2 SYDVKM. Trimming cost V 5 bases and J 1 base, with 21 bases left between them. The CDR3 consists of 17 residues. This sample is part of a study of OX40 agonist ivuxolimab in advanced cancers. General study results and limits: Individuals who were partial responders at 0.1-3.0 mg/kg had clonal expansion that ranked among the lowest. Clonal expansion by week 6 occurred in CD4+ and CD8+ blood T cells (at 0.1 to 3.0 mg/kg).

The method was immunoSEQ multiplex PCR; TCRdb's version includes in-frame clones alone and lacks a portion of them. The sample lists around 15,000 clones; 70% to 90% were seen once. Systemic immunosuppression or a history of autoimmune disease excluded patients. This chain connects TRBV28 to TRBJ2-7; perhaps TRBD1 as D (5 bases). This receptor was taken from an adult with an advanced solid tumor such as melanoma, head and neck, liver or kidney cancer. The sample here was CD4+ or CD8+ T cells sorted from blood, taken in a trial of the OX40 agonist ivuxolimab. CDR3 DNA sequence: TGTGCCAGCAGTCTAGGGGCGACAGTAGACCCTTCCTACGAGCAGTACTTC. Amino acids: CASSLGATVDPSYEQYF.